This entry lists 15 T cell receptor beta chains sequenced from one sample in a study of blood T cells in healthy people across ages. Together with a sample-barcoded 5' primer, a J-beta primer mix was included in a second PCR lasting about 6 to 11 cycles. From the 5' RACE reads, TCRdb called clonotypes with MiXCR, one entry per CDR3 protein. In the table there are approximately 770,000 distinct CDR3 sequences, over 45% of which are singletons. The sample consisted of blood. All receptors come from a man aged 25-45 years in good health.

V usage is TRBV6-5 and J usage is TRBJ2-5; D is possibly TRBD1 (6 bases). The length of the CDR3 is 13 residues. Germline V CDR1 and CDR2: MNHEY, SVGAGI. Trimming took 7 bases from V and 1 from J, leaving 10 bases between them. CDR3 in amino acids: CASKRTAQETQYF. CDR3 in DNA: TGTGCCAGCAAAAGGACAGCCCAAGAGACCCAGTACTTC.

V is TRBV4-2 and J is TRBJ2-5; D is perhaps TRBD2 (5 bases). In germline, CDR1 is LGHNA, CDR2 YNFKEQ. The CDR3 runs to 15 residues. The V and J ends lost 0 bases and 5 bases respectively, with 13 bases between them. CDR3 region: CASSQDRGIRETQYF. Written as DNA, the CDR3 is TGTGCCAGCAGCCAAGATCGAGGGATCCGTGAGACCCAGTACTTC.

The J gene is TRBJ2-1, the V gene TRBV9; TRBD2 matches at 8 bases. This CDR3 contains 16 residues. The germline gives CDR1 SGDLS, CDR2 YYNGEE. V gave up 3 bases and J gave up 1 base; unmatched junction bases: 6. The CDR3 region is CASSDGGGQSYNEQFF. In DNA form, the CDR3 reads TGTGCCAGCAGCGACGGGGGGGGCCAATCCTACAATGAGCAGTTCTTC. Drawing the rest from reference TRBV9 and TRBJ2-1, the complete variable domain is DSGVTQTPKHLITATGQRVTLRCSPRSGDLSVYWYQQSLDQGLQFLIQYYNGEERAKGNILERFSAQQFPDLHSELNLSSLELGDSALYFCASSDGGGQSYNEQFFGPGTRLTVL.

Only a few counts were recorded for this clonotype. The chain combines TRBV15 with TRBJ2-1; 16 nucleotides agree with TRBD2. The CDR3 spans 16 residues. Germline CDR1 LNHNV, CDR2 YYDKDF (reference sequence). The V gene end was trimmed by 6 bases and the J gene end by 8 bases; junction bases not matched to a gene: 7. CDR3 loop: CATRGLAGGLDDEQFF. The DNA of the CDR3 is TGTGCCACCAGGGGACTAGCGGGGGGGCTCGACGATGAGCAGTTCTTC.

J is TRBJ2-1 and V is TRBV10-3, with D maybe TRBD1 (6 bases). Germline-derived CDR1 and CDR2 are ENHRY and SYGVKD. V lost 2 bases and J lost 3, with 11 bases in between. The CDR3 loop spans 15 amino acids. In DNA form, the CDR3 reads TGTGCCATCAGTGAGGCAAGGGGGAACTACAATGAGCAGTTCTTC. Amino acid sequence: CAISEARGNYNEQFF.

CDR3 loop: CASSLVGQGDRTQYF. DNA of the CDR3: TGCGCCAGCAGCTTGGTGGGACAGGGGGATCGTACGCAGTATTTT. The chain employs TRBV5-1 and TRBJ2-3; TRBD1 matches at 11 bases. The germline V gene has CDR1 SGHRS and CDR2 YFSETQ. V lost 0 bases and J lost 8; bases outside the gene matches: 5. The CDR3 has 15 residues.

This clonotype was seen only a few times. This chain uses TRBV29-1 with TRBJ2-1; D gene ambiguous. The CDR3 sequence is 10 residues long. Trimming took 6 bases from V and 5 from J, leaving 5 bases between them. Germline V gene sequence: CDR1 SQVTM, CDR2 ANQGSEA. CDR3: CSVHNNEQFF. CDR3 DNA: TGCAGCGTCCATAACAATGAGCAGTTCTTC.

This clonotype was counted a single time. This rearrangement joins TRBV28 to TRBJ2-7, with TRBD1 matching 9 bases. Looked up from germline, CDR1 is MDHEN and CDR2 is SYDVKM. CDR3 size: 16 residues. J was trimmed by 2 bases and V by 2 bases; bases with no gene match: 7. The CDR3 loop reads CASSLQPGQGAYEQYF. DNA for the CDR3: TGTGCCAGCAGTTTACAGCCGGGACAGGGAGCCTACGAGCAGTACTTC.

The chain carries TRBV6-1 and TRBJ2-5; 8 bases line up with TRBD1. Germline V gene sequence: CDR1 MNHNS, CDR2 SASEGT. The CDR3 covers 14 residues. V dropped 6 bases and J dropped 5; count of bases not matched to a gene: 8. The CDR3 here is CASSRGRKWETQYF. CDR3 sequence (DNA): TGTGCCAGCAGCAGGGGGCGAAAGTGGGAGACCCAGTACTTC.

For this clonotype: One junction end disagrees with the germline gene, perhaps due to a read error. As DNA, the CDR3 is TGCGCCAGCAGCCAAGGGCCCACCAGCACGGTCCAGTATTTT. It codes for CASSQGPTSTVQYF. The J gene is TRBJ2-3, the V gene TRBV3-1; D not certain. The CDR3 sequence is 14 residues long. From germline, CDR1 is LGHDT and CDR2 YNNKEL (reference sequence).

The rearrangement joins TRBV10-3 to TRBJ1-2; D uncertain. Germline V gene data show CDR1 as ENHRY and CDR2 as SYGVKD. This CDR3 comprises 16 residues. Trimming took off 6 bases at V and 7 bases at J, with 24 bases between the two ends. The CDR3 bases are TGTGCCATCAGAGAATTAACTGGGCCTGATCCTGGTGGCTACACCTTC. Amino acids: CAIRELTGPDPGGYTF.

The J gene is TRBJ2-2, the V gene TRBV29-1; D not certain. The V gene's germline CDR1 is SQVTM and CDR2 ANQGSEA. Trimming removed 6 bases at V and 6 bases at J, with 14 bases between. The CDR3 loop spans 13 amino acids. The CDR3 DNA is TGCAGCGTAAGACCCTTAAATGCCGGGGAGCTGTTTTTT. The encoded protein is CSVRPLNAGELFF.

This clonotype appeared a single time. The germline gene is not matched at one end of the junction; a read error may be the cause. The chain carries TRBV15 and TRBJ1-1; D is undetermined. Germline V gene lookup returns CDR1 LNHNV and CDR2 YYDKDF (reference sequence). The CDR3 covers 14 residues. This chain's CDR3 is CATTRLRGNTEAFF. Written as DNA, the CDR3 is TGTGCCACCACCAGACTGAGAGGGAACACTGAAGCTTTCTTT. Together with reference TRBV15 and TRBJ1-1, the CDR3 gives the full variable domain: DAMVIQNPRYQVTQFGKPVTLSCSQTLNHNVMYWYQQKSSQAPKLLFHYYDKDFNNEADTPDNFQSRRPNTSFCFLDIRSPGLGDTAMYLCATTRLRGNTEAFFGQGTRLTVV.

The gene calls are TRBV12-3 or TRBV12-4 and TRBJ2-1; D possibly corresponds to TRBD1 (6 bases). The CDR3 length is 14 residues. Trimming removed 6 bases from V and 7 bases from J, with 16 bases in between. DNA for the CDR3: TGTGCCAGCAGCCACGGACAGAGGGGGAATGAGCAGTTCTTC. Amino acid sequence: CASSHGQRGNEQFF.

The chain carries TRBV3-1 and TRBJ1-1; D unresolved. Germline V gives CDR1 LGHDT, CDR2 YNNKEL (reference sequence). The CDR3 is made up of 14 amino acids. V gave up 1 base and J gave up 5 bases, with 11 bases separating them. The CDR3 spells CASSQGSWATEAFF. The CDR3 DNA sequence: TGTGCCAGCAGCCAAGGTTCATGGGCGACTGAAGCTTTCTTT.